This is a list of T cell receptor beta chains from one sample in a study of radiation and T cells in renal cell carcinoma. Generated by immunoSEQ multiplex PCR, the TCRdb table keeps only in-frame clones and is missing some. The sample comprises 120,000 or so clones, around 80% of which are singletons, and roughly 5% rests with the top ten. The sequenced sample was blood, obtained from a patient whose treatment included radiotherapy and nephrectomy. These receptor sequences come from a man between 50 and 59 years old with renal cell carcinoma. Both conserved end residues are part of each CDR3. The D gene is left open where the match is weak. For some rows the clone size is stated as once, few or many, or as a class when expanded; others skip it.

V,D,J,size,CDR3,DNA
TRBV28,.,TRBJ1-1,.,CASVKDLAEAFF,TGTGCCAGCGTGAAAGATCTTGCTGAAGCTTTCTTT
TRBV15,.,TRBJ2-5,.,CATSAVHQETQYF,TGTGCCACCAGCGCCGTACATCAAGAGACCCAGTACTTC
TRBV18,.,TRBJ1-1,once,CASSPGRDNTEAFF,TGTGCCAGCTCACCGGGCAGGGATAACACTGAAGCTTTCTTT
TRBV7-8,.,TRBJ1-2,.,CASSIGHQNYGYTF,TGTGCCAGCAGCATAGGACACCAGAACTATGGCTACACCTTC
TRBV4-2,.,TRBJ2-7,.,CASSLETQGGSYEQYF,TGTGCCAGCAGCCTAGAAACCCAGGGAGGCTCCTACGAGCAGTACTTC
TRBV5-1,.,TRBJ2-2,.,CASSPGAGTGELFF,TGCGCCAGCAGCCCCGGGGCGGGGACCGGGGAGCTGTTTTTT
TRBV7-8,.,TRBJ1-4,.,CASSPKGPLDNEKLFF,TGTGCCAGCAGTCCCAAGGGCCCCCTTGATAATGAAAAACTGTTTTTT
TRBV2,.,TRBJ1-5,.,CASSPHGTSNQPQHF,TGTGCCAGCAGTCCCCATGGGACTAGCAATCAGCCCCAGCATTTT
TRBV7-9,TRBD2,TRBJ2-2,.,CASSQGLATGELFF,TGTGCCAGCAGCCAGGGACTAGCCACCGGGGAGCTGTTTTTT
TRBV7-3,.,TRBJ1-5,few,CASSLGRDQPQHF,TGTGCCAGCAGCCTCGGAAGAGATCAGCCCCAGCATTTT
TRBV30,TRBD1,TRBJ2-7,.,CAWSVQGHEQYF,TGTGCCTGGAGTGTACAGGGGCACGAGCAGTACTTC
TRBV2,TRBD1,TRBJ2-7,few,CASSDRTGTYEQYF,TGTGCCAGCAGCGACAGGACAGGGACCTACGAGCAGTACTTC
TRBV18,.,TRBJ2-3,many,CASSGIEGGTDTQYF,TGTGCCAGCTCCGGTATTGAGGGTGGCACAGATACGCAGTATTTT
TRBV5-1,.,TRBJ1-2,.,CASSLLQGRYGYTF,TGCGCCAGCAGCCTCCTGCAGGGGCGCTATGGCTACACCTTC
TRBV6-6,TRBD2,TRBJ2-1,.,CASSPIAGVVGEQFF,TGTGCCAGCAGTCCAATAGCGGGGGTTGTGGGAGAGCAGTTCTTC
TRBV11-2,.,TRBJ1-5,.,CASSSLNQPQHF,TGTGCCAGCAGCTCCCTTAATCAGCCCCAGCATTTT
TRBV9,.,TRBJ2-3,once,CASSGTGTQVADTQYF,TGTGCCAGCAGCGGTACCGGGACTCAGGTGGCAGATACGCAGTATTTT
TRBV29-1,.,TRBJ2-7,.,CSVERGYEQYF,TGCAGCGTTGAAAGGGGCTACGAGCAGTACTTC
TRBV21-1,.,TRBJ1-5,.,CAIRKIGHRGRGNQPQHF,TGTGCCATCCGGAAGATTGGACACCGAGGCCGGGGCAATCAGCCCCAGCATTTT
TRBV9,TRBD1,TRBJ1-1,.,CASSVGMGQYFSTEAFF,TGTGCCAGCAGCGTAGGAATGGGACAGTATTTTTCCACTGAAGCTTTCTTT
TRBV5-1,TRBD1,TRBJ1-5,.,CASSVLQGLDNQPQHF,TGCGCCAGCAGCGTACTACAGGGGTTAGACAATCAGCCCCAGCATTTT
TRBV4-2,.,TRBJ1-3,.,CASSQDLFPPGAKGNTIYF,TGTGCCAGCAGCCAAGATCTATTCCCCCCGGGGGCGAAGGGAAACACCATATATTTT
TRBV10-3,TRBD2,TRBJ2-1,few,CAISAGGASRLREQFF,TGTGCCATCAGTGCCGGGGGGGCCTCGAGGTTACGTGAGCAGTTCTTC
TRBV21-1,.,TRBJ2-5,.,CASSKLTGQETQYF,TGTGCCAGCAGCAAATTGACAGGGCAAGAGACCCAGTACTTC
TRBV11-2,TRBD2,TRBJ2-3,few,CASSTRLAGETSTDTQYF,TGTGCCAGCAGCACCCGACTAGCGGGAGAAACTAGCACAGATACGCAGTATTTT
TRBV15,TRBD1,TRBJ2-1,once,CATSRGRQGSYNEQFF,TGTGCCACCAGCAGAGGTCGACAGGGGTCCTACAATGAGCAGTTCTTC
TRBV7-2,TRBD2,TRBJ2-7,.,CASSLGLAGDRYEQYF,TGTGCCAGCAGCTTAGGACTAGCGGGAGATAGGTACGAGCAGTACTTC
TRBV5-5,TRBD1,TRBJ2-2,.,CASSPRDRGWNTGELFF,TGTGCCAGCAGCCCCCGGGACAGGGGGTGGAACACCGGGGAGCTGTTTTTT
TRBV7-2,TRBD1,TRBJ2-1,.,CASSSPGQTYNEQFF,TGTGCCAGCAGCTCACCGGGACAGACCTACAATGAGCAGTTCTTC
TRBV7-2,TRBD2,TRBJ2-3,.,CASSPGLVAGDTQYF,TGTGCCAGCAGCCCGGGACTAGTGGCGGGAGATACGCAGTATTTT
TRBV6-6,.,TRBJ1-5,.,CASSPFGQANQPQHF,TGTGCCAGCAGTCCCTTCGGACAAGCCAATCAGCCCCAGCATTTT
TRBV18,.,TRBJ2-1,.,CASSPLIGPYNEQFF,TGTGCCAGCTCACCCTTAATCGGACCCTACAATGAGCAGTTCTTC
TRBV4-1,.,TRBJ1-2,.,CASSPGNDYGYTF,TGCGCCAGCAGCCCGGGAAACGACTATGGCTACACCTTC
TRBV10-3,TRBD1,TRBJ2-4,.,CAISPGQDKNIQYF,TGTGCCATCAGTCCCGGACAGGACAAAAACATTCAGTACTTC
TRBV13,TRBD2,TRBJ2-1,.,CASSPWTSGGYEQFF,TGTGCCAGCAGCCCCTGGACTAGCGGGGGCTATGAGCAGTTCTTC
TRBV15,.,TRBJ1-4,.,CATTRATNEKLFF,TGTGCCACCACCAGGGCAACTAATGAAAAACTGTTTTTT
TRBV5-1,.,TRBJ1-1,.,CASRLDTGITEAFF,TGCGCCAGCAGATTAGACACAGGGATCACTGAAGCTTTCTTT
TRBV10-1,.,TRBJ1-3,.,CASPPVRQNRSGNTIYF,TGCGCCAGCCCCCCCGTACGACAGAATCGGTCTGGAAACACCATATATTTT
TRBV27,.,TRBJ1-3,few,CASSKGSGNTIYF,TGTGCCAGCAGTAAGGGCTCTGGAAACACCATATATTTT
TRBV4-3,.,TRBJ1-2,.,CASSQDRLGGGNYGYTF,TGCGCCAGCAGCCAAGATCGTCTGGGAGGGGGGAACTATGGCTACACCTTC
TRBV11-1,.,TRBJ2-7,.,CASSYQGTATYEQYF,TGTGCCAGCAGCTACCAAGGGACGGCGACCTACGAGCAGTACTTC
TRBV4-3,.,TRBJ1-2,.,CASSQGTGPYNYGYTF,TGCGCCAGCAGCCAAGGAACAGGTCCCTATAACTATGGCTACACCTTC
TRBV6-4,TRBD1,TRBJ1-2,.,CASSPQGGDVGYTF,TGTGCCAGCAGTCCGCAGGGGGGGGATGTTGGCTACACCTTC
TRBV4-1,.,TRBJ1-3,.,CASSHPLRIGSESSGNTIYF,TGCGCCAGCAGCCATCCACTGCGGATAGGATCCGAGAGCTCTGGAAACACCATATATTTT
TRBV29-1,.,TRBJ1-6,.,CSVTGHCNSPLHF,TGCAGTGTTACCGGACACTGTAATTCACCCCTCCACTTT
TRBV15,.,TRBJ1-2,.,CATSRDSVNYGYTF,TGTGCCACCAGCAGAGATTCGGTTAACTATGGCTACACCTTC
TRBV5-4,TRBD1,TRBJ2-5,.,CASTPRGQGKETQYF,TGTGCCAGCACCCCTCGGGGACAGGGCAAAGAGACCCAGTACTTC
TRBV25-1,TRBD2,TRBJ2-7,.,CASSDPRGGGTYEQYF,TGTGCCAGCAGTGACCCACGCGGGGGAGGGACCTACGAGCAGTACTTC
TRBV6-5,TRBD1,TRBJ2-7,few,CASATGLYEQYF,TGTGCCAGCGCGACAGGGCTCTACGAGCAGTACTTC
TRBV18,TRBD2,TRBJ2-3,.,CASSPLPAGSSTDTQYF,TGTGCCAGCTCACCTCTCCCAGCGGGATCTAGCACAGATACGCAGTATTTT
TRBV28,TRBD2,TRBJ2-3,.,CATTKGGRGTDTQYF,TGTGCCACCACGAAGGGCGGGAGAGGGACAGATACGCAGTATTTT
TRBV7-9,.,TRBJ1-6,few,CASSHYQGRNSPLHF,TGTGCCAGCAGCCATTACCAGGGCAGGAATTCACCCCTCCACTTT